This T cell receptor beta chain was captured in a study of control samples from healthy donors and cancer patients. This CDR3 is 15 amino acids long. Germline V CDR1 and CDR2: MNHEY, SVGAGI. V shed 5 bases, J shed 2 bases, and the junction held 5 bases outside the gene matches. Data came from immunoSEQ multiplex PCR; TCRdb stores just in-frame clones and leaves some out. This table has some 150,000 clones, 96% appearing once. Sample: blood. The clonotype comes from a woman between 25 and 40 years old in good health. The chain is built from TRBV6-5 and TRBJ1-3; 8 bases are a match to TRBD1. This chain's CDR3 is CASSIQQGAGNTIYF. The DNA of the CDR3 is TGTGCCAGCAGTATACAACAGGGGGCTGGAAACACCATATATTTT.